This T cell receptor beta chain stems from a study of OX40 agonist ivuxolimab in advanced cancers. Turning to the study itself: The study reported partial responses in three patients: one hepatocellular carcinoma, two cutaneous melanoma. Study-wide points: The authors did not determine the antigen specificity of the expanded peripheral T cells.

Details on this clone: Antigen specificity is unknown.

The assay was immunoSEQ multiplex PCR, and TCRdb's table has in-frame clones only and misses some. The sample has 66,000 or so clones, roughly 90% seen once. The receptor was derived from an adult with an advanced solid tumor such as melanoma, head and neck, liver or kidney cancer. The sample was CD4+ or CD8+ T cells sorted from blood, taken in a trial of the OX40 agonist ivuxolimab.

The CDR3 loop is CAWALTGSSEAFF. The DNA of the CDR3 is TGTGCCTGGGCCCTAACAGGGTCCTCCGAAGCTTTCTTT. The chain joins TRBV30 to TRBJ1-1, with D maybe TRBD1 (6 bases). The CDR3 spans 13 residues. The germline V gene encodes CDR1 GTSNPN and CDR2 SVGIG (reference sequence). Trimming took 5 bases from V and 8 from J, leaving 18 bases between them. Variable domain in full (rest from reference TRBV30 and TRBJ1-1): SQTIHQWPATLVQPVGSPLSLECTVEGTSNPNLYWYRQAAGRGLQLLFYSVGIGQISSEVPQNLSASRPQDRQFILSSKKLLLSDSGFYLCAWALTGSSEAFFGQGTRLTVV.